The rows below give T cell receptor beta chains drawn from one sample of a study of shared clonotypes between healthy human individuals. Only in-frame clones appear in the TCRdb table, and some are missing; sequencing was by immunoSEQ multiplex PCR. This table has about 470,000 clones, 75% to 85% appearing once. Sequencing used PBMCs. The origin of the receptors is a middle-aged woman in good health. Some clones in this sample may be carry-over from other donors' samples. Each CDR3 is given with its conserved first and last residue. The order of the fields is clone size, J gene, V gene, D gene, CDR3 protein, CDR3 DNA. D genes are given only for firm matches. Not all rows give a size; the values are once, few, many and, for expanded clones, a class.

- | TRBJ1-5 | TRBV9 | - | CASSVEGTNQPQHF | TGTGCCAGCAGCGTAGAGGGAACTAATCAGCCCCAGCATTTT
once | TRBJ2-1 | TRBV27 | - | CASSLFGSRNEQFF | TGTGCCAGCAGTTTATTCGGGAGTCGGAATGAGCAGTTCTTC
- | TRBJ1-4 | TRBV2 | - | CASSESARQNEKLFF | TGTGCCAGCAGTGAGTCAGCCCGGCAAAATGAAAAACTGTTTTTT
- | TRBJ2-6 | TRBV5-4 | - | CASSLQGSGANVLTF | TGTGCCAGCAGCCTTCAGGGCTCTGGGGCCAACGTCCTGACTTTC
- | TRBJ2-7 | TRBV18 | TRBD2 | CASSHGLAGLYEQYF | TGTGCCAGCTCACACGGACTAGCGGGCTTGTACGAGCAGTACTTC
- | TRBJ2-7 | TRBV5-1 | TRBD1 | CASSSQPGQSYEQYF | TGCGCCAGCAGCTCGCAACCGGGACAGAGCTACGAGCAGTACTTC
- | TRBJ1-2 | TRBV28 | TRBD1 | CASRPGQGLGYTF | TGTGCCAGCAGGCCGGGACAGGGGTTAGGCTACACCTTC
- | TRBJ2-2 | TRBV29-1 | TRBD2 | CSVGGGTGELFF | TGCAGCGTTGGCGGGGGCACCGGGGAGCTGTTTTTT
- | TRBJ2-2 | TRBV5-4 | - | CASSLVGLEGFGELFF | TGTGCCAGCAGCTTGGTGGGTCTTGAGGGGTTCGGGGAGCTGTTTTTT
once | TRBJ2-1 | TRBV5-1 | TRBD2 | CASSYAGGDEQFF | TGCGCCAGCAGCTATGCGGGAGGAGATGAGCAGTTCTTC
- | TRBJ2-7 | TRBV6-6 | TRBD1 | CASIETGGQASYEQYF | TGTGCCAGCATCGAAACTGGGGGACAGGCCTCCTACGAGCAGTACTTC
- | TRBJ2-1 | TRBV7-2 | TRBD2 | CASSPGGTHYNEQFF | TGTGCCAGCAGCCCCGGGGGGACGCACTACAATGAGCAGTTCTTC
once | TRBJ1-1 | TRBV15 | - | CATLEAWANKKGTEAFF | TGTGCCACCCTTGAGGCTTGGGCCAACAAGAAGGGCACTGAAGCTTTCTTT
once | TRBJ1-1 | TRBV21-1 | - | CASSEMREWDSLNTEAFF | TGTGCCAGCAGCGAAATGAGGGAATGGGACTCCCTGAACACTGAAGCTTTCTTT
- | TRBJ1-5 | TRBV9 | - | CASSRGGLGNQPQHF | TGTGCCAGCAGCCGGGGGGGGCTTGGCAATCAGCCCCAGCATTTT
- | TRBJ2-3 | TRBV9 | - | CASSDSPSIRFSDTQYF | TGTGCCAGCAGCGACTCCCCTAGTATTCGGTTCTCAGATACGCAGTATTTT
- | TRBJ2-3 | TRBV9 | TRBD2 | CASSSRSGTSGRGYTDTQYF | TGTGCCAGCAGCTCCCGATCCGGGACTAGCGGGAGGGGGTACACAGATACGCAGTATTTT
- | TRBJ1-1 | TRBV29-1 | - | CSAGRGDTEAFF | TGCAGCGCCGGACGAGGGGACACTGAAGCTTTCTTT
once | TRBJ1-3 | TRBV5-1 | - | CASSPIPVGSGNTIYF | TGCGCCAGCAGCCCAATTCCCGTGGGCTCTGGAAACACCATATATTTT
- | TRBJ1-2 | TRBV29-1 | - | CSVERLGGYTF | TGCAGCGTTGAGAGGCTGGGGGGCTACACCTTC
- | TRBJ1-3 | TRBV7-9 | - | CASSLGYYGEPSGNTIYF | TGTGCCAGCAGCTTAGGTTATTACGGTGAACCGTCTGGAAACACCATATATTTT
few | TRBJ1-1 | TRBV30 | - | CAWSYLGTEAFF | TGTGCCTGGAGTTATTTGGGGACTGAAGCTTTCTTT
- | TRBJ2-1 | TRBV27 | TRBD2 | CASSLRTSGRDEQFF | TGTGCCAGCAGTCTCCGGACTAGCGGGAGAGATGAGCAGTTCTTC
- | TRBJ1-1 | TRBV7-9 | - | CASGKLQRITEAFF | TGTGCCAGCGGAAAGCTACAGAGGATCACTGAAGCTTTCTTT
- | TRBJ2-4 | TRBV2 | TRBD2 | CASRAEGLAGVSENIQYF | TGTGCCAGCAGGGCCGAGGGGTTAGCGGGAGTTTCGGAAAACATTCAGTACTTC
- | TRBJ2-1 | TRBV7-9 | TRBD2 | CASSPPGGDHEQFF | TGTGCCAGCAGCCCTCCGGGGGGAGACCATGAGCAGTTCTTC
- | TRBJ2-7 | TRBV11-2 | - | CASSLDRRTGLQYF | TGTGCCAGCAGCTTAGACCGGAGGACGGGTCTCCAGTACTTC
- | TRBJ2-1 | TRBV6-5 | TRBD2 | CASSYSMAGGIGEQFF | TGTGCCAGCAGTTACTCGATGGCGGGAGGTATTGGTGAGCAGTTCTTC
- | TRBJ1-2 | TRBV18 | TRBD1 | CASSPPTGEGYGYTF | TGTGCCAGCTCACCACCAACAGGGGAGGGCTATGGCTACACCTTC
- | TRBJ2-7 | TRBV18 | - | CASSPQGHIYEQYF | TGTGCCAGCTCACCACAGGGACATATCTACGAGCAGTACTTC
- | TRBJ1-2 | TRBV18 | - | CASSGRQSTHGYTF | TGTGCCAGCTCGGGGAGGCAGTCGACCCATGGCTACACCTTC
- | TRBJ2-2 | TRBV25-1 | TRBD2 | CASRGYGIAGPNTGELFF | TGTGCCAGCAGGGGTTATGGGATAGCGGGACCGAACACCGGGGAGCTGTTTTTT
- | TRBJ1-3 | TRBV7-6 | - | CASSLGVSGNTIYF | TGTGCCAGCAGCTTAGGGGTCTCTGGAAACACCATATATTTT
- | TRBJ1-3 | TRBV19 | - | CASSIDATDGNTIYF | TGTGCCAGTAGTATAGACGCCACAGATGGAAACACCATATATTTT
- | TRBJ2-7 | TRBV7-8 | TRBD1 | CASSRRDSSYEQYF | TGTGCCAGCAGCCGCCGGGACAGCTCCTACGAGCAGTACTTC
- | TRBJ1-2 | TRBV21-1 | - | CASSYWTGGRYGYTF | TGTGCCAGCAGCTATTGGACAGGGGGCCGCTATGGCTACACCTTC
- | TRBJ1-4 | TRBV5-5 | TRBD1 | CASSLGGLGEKLFF | TGTGCCAGCAGCCTAGGGGGCTTGGGGGAAAAACTGTTTTTT
- | TRBJ2-7 | TRBV5-4 | TRBD2 | CASSLKIAGGPDERYF | TGTGCCAGCAGCTTGAAGATAGCGGGAGGCCCCGATGAGCGGTACTTC
- | TRBJ2-3 | TRBV4-1 | TRBD2 | CASSRVGLGTDTQYF | TGCGCCAGCAGCCGGGTCGGACTAGGCACAGATACGCAGTATTTT
- | TRBJ1-1 | TRBV6-1 | TRBD1 | CATYDRVGTEAFF | TGTGCCACTTACGACAGGGTCGGCACTGAAGCTTTCTTT
- | TRBJ2-3 | TRBV19 | - | CASRDDRSTDTQYF | TGTGCCAGTAGGGATGACAGAAGCACAGATACGCAGTATTTT
- | TRBJ2-1 | TRBV11-2 | - | CASSLTGGGMVYNEQFF | TGTGCCAGCAGCTTGACGGGGGGCGGGATGGTCTACAATGAGCAGTTCTTC
- | TRBJ1-1 | TRBV6-1 | - | CASSEYKGMDTEAFF | TGTGCCAGCAGTGAATATAAGGGGATGGACACTGAAGCTTTCTTT
- | TRBJ2-7 | TRBV11-2 | - | CASNQGSSYEQYF | TGTGCCAGCAACCAGGGGTCCTCCTACGAGCAGTACTTC
- | TRBJ1-3 | TRBV2 | - | CASTNPSSGNTIYF | TGTGCCAGTACAAATCCTAGCTCTGGAAACACCATATATTTT
- | TRBJ1-1 | TRBV7-2 | - | CASSLVQMNTEAFF | TGTGCCAGCAGCTTAGTACAGATGAACACTGAAGCTTTCTTT
- | TRBJ2-7 | TRBV2 | TRBD2 | CASSASGRLGLEQYF | TGTGCCAGCAGTGCTAGCGGGAGACTCGGGCTCGAGCAGTACTTC
- | TRBJ2-7 | TRBV4-1 | TRBD1 | CASSQRTGTYEQYF | TGCGCCAGCAGCCAACGGACAGGGACCTACGAGCAGTACTTC
- | TRBJ2-2 | TRBV25-1 | - | CASSEVRSGPGELFF | TGTGCCAGCAGTGAAGTACGCAGCGGGCCCGGGGAGCTGTTTTTT
- | TRBJ2-1 | TRBV6-1 | - | CASSESRVNNEQFF | TGTGCCAGCAGTGAATCTAGAGTTAACAATGAGCAGTTCTTC
few | TRBJ2-2 | TRBV5-6 | - | CASSLSGDPGNTGELFF | TGTGCCAGCAGCTTGTCCGGAGACCCAGGAAACACCGGGGAGCTGTTTTTT
few | TRBJ2-1 | TRBV20-1 | - | CSARTVGEQFF | TGCAGTGCTAGAACGGTTGGGGAGCAGTTCTTC
few | TRBJ1-4 | TRBV28 | TRBD1 | CASSSGQGIITNEKLFF | TGTGCCAGCAGTTCGGGACAGGGGATTATAACTAATGAAAAACTGTTTTTT
once | TRBJ2-7 | TRBV6-1 | - | CASSVWGTGRYEQYF | TGTGCCAGCAGTGTTTGGGGGACGGGAAGATACGAGCAGTACTTC